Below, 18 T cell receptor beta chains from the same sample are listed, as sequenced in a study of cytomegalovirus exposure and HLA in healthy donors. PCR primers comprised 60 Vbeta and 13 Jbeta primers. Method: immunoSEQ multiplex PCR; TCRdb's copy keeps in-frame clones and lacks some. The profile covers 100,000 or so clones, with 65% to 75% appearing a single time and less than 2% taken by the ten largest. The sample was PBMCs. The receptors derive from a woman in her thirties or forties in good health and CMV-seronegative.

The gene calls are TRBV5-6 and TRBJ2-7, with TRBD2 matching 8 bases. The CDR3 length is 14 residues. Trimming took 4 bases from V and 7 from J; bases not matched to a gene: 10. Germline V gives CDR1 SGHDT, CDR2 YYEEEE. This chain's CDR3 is CASSPAGGAWEQYF. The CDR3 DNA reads TGTGCCAGCAGCCCTGCCGGGGGGGCCTGGGAGCAGTACTTC. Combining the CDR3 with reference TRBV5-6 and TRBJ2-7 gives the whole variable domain DAGVTQSPTHLIKTRGQQVTLRCSPKSGHDTVSWYQQALGQGPQFIFQYYEEEERQRGNFPDRFSGHQFPNYSSELNVNALLLGDSALYLCASSPAGGAWEQYFGPGTRLTVT.

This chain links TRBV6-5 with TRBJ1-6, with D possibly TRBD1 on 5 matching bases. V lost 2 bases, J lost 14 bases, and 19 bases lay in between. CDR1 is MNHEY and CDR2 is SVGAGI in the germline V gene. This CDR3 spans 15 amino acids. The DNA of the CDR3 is TGTGCCAGCAGTTACCCTTGGGGGGTTTATGTTTCCCTCCACTTT. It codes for CASSYPWGVYVSLHF.

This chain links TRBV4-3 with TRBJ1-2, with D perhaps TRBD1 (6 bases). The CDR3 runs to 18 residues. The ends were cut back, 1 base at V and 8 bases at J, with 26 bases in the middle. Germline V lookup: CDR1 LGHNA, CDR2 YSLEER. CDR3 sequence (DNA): TGCGCCAGCAGCCAAGGCCTTCGGGGGGCAAAGCAGCCCGAAGGCTACACCTTC. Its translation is CASSQGLRGAKQPEGYTF.

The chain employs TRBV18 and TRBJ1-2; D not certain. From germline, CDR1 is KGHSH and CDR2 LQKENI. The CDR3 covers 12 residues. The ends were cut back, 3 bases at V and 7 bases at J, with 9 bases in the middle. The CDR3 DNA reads TGTGCCAGCTCACCCCCAAACGGTGGCTACACCTTC. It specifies CASSPPNGGYTF.

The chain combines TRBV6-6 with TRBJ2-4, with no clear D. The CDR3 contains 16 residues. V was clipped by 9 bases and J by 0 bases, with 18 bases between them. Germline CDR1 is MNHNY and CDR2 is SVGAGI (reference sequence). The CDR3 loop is CASRLSNQLAKNIQYF. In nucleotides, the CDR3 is TGTGCCAGTCGGCTTAGCAATCAACTAGCCAAAAACATTCAGTACTTC.

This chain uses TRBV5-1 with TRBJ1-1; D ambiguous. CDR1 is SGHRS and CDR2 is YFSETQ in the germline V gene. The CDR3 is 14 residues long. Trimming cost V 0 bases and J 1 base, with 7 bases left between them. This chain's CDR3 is CASSLGQENTEAFF. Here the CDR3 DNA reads TGCGCCAGCAGCTTGGGTCAGGAGAACACTGAAGCTTTCTTT.

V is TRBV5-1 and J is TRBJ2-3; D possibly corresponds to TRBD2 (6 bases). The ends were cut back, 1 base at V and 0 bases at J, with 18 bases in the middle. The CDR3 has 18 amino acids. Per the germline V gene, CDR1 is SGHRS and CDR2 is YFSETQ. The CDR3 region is CASSLRLPLAPSTDTQYF. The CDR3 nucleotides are TGCGCCAGCAGCTTGCGGCTCCCTCTAGCGCCAAGCACAGATACGCAGTATTTT.

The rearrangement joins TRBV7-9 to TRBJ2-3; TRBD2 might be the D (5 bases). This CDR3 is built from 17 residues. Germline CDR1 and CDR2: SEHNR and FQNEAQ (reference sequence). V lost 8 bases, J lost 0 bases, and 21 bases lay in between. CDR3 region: CASLTISPSGSTDTQYF. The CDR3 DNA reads TGTGCCAGCCTCACTATCAGCCCCAGCGGAAGCACAGATACGCAGTATTTT.

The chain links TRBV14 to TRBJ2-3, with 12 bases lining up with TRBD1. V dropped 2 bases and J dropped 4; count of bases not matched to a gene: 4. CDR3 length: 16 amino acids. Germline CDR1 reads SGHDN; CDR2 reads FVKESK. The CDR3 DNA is TGTGCCAGCAGCCAACGCGGGACAGGGGGCGCAGATACGCAGTATTTT. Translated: CASSQRGTGGADTQYF.

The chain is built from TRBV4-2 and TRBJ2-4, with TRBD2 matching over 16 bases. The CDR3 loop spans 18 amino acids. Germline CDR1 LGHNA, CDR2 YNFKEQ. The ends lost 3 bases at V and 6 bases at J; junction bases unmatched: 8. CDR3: CASSHEGTSGGAGNIQYF. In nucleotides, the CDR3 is TGTGCCAGCAGCCATGAGGGGACTAGCGGGGGGGCCGGAAACATTCAGTACTTC.

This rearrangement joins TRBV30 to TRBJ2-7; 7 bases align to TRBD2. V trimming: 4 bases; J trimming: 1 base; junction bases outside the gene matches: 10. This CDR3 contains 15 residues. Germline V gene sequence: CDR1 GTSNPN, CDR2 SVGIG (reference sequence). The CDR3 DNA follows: TGTGCCTGGACCCCGGGGAGGGGATGGTCCTACGAGCAGTACTTC. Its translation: CAWTPGRGWSYEQYF.

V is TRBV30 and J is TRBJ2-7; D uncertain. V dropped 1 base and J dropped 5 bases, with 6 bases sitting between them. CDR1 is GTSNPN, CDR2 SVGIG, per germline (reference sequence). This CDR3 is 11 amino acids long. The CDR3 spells CAWSGGNEQYF. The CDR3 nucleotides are TGTGCCTGGAGTGGCGGAAACGAGCAGTACTTC.

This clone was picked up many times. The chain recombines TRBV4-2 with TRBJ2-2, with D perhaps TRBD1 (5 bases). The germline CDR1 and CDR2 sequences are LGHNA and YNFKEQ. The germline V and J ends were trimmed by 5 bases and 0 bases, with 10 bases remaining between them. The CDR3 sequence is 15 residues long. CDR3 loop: CASSSWGANTGELFF. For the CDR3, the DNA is TGTGCCAGCAGCTCTTGGGGCGCGAACACCGGGGAGCTGTTTTTT.

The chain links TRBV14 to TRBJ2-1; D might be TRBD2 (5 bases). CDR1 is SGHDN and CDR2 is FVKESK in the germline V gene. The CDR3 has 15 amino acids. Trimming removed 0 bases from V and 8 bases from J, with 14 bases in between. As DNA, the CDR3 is TGTGCCAGCAGCCAAGATTGGCCCCCGAGGGATGAGCAGTTCTTC. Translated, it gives CASSQDWPPRDEQFF.

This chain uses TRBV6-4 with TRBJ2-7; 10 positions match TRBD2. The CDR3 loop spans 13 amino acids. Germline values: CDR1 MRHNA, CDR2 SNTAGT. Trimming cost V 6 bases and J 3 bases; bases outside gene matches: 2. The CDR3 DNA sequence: TGTGCCAGCAGCCGGACTAGCGGCTACGAGCAGTACTTC. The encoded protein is CASSRTSGYEQYF.

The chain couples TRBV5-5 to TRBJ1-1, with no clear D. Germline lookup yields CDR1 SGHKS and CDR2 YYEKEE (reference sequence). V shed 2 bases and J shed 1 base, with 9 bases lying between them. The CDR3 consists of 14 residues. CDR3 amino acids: CASSFSSENTEAFF. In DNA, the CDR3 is TGTGCCAGCAGCTTTAGTTCCGAGAACACTGAAGCTTTCTTT.

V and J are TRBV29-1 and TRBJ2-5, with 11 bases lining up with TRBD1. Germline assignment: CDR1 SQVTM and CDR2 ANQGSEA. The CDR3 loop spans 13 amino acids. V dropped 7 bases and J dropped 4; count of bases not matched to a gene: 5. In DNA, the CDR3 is TGCAGCGGAACCGGGACAGGGGGAGAGACCCAGTACTTC. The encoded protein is CSGTGTGGETQYF.

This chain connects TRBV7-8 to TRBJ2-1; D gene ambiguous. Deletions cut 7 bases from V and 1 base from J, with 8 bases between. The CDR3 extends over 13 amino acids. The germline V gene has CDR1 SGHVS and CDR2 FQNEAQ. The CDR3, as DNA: TGTGCCAGCACCCCAGGTTCCTACAATGAGCAGTTCTTC. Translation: CASTPGSYNEQFF.